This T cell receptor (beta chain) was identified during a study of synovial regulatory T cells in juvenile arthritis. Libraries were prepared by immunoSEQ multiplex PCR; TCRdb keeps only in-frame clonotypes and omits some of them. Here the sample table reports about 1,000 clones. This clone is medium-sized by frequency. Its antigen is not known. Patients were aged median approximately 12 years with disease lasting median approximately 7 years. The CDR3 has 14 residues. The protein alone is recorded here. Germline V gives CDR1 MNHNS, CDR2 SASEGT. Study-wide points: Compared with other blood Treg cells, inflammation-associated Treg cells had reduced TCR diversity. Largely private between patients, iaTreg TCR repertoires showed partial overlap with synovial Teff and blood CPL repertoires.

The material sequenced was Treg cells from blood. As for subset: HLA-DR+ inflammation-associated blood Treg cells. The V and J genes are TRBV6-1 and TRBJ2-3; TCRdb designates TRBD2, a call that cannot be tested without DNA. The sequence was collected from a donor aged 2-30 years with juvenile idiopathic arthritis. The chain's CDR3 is CASSGGILPDTQYF.